These 16 T cell receptor beta chains were all obtained from the same sample, sequenced in a study of breast tumors, draining lymph nodes, adjacent tissues. Each CDR3 protein is one row after TCRdb ran MiXCR on the multiplex PCR reads. The repertoire holds some 65,000 distinct CDR3 sequences, around two fifths seen once, with 8.4% in the top ten. Sequencing input: breast tumor tissue. These receptor sequences come from a female donor with breast cancer. Some clones in this sample may be carry-over from other donors' samples.

This clonotype has a count of ten or more. The chain is built from TRBV5-5 and TRBJ1-2; unclear D gene. Germline assignment: CDR1 SGHKS and CDR2 YYEKEE (reference sequence). V was clipped by 4 bases and J by 3 bases, with 10 bases between them. The CDR3 has 13 amino acids. CDR3 residues: CASSIESHYGYTF. In DNA, the CDR3 is TGTGCCAGCAGCATTGAATCCCACTATGGCTACACCTTC.

The chain recombines TRBV20-1 with TRBJ2-1; maybe TRBD1 (6 bases). Trimming stripped 8 bases from V and 5 bases from J, with 16 bases between. Germline loops: CDR1 DFQATT, CDR2 SNEGSKA (reference sequence). This CDR3 is 13 amino acids long. The CDR3 nucleotides read TGCAGTCCCATGGGGGCAGCTCACAATGAGCAGTTCTTC. It encodes CSPMGAAHNEQFF.

This clonotype was detected many times. The chain combines TRBV5-6 with TRBJ2-7, with D unclear. Trimming stripped 4 bases from V and 7 bases from J, with 15 bases between. From germline, CDR1 is SGHDT and CDR2 YYEEEE. This CDR3 has 13 amino acids. CDR3 nucleotides: TGTGCCAGCAGCCCCCGAATACCCCGGGAGCAGTACTTC. As protein: CASSPRIPREQYF. The complete variable domain, with remaining parts taken from reference TRBV5-6 and TRBJ2-7, reads DAGVTQSPTHLIKTRGQQVTLRCSPKSGHDTVSWYQQALGQGPQFIFQYYEEEERQRGNFPDRFSGHQFPNYSSELNVNALLLGDSALYLCASSPRIPREQYFGPGTRLTVT.

The chain links TRBV12-5 to TRBJ2-5, with 7 positions matching TRBD1. The germline CDR1 and CDR2 sequences are LGHNT and FRNRAP. The CDR3 contains 15 residues. The V and J ends lost 5 bases and 2 bases, in that order; junction bases with no gene match: 8. This CDR3 is CASGPRQGRQETQYF. CDR3 coding DNA: TGTGCTAGTGGTCCTCGACAGGGACGACAAGAGACCCAGTACTTC.

The CDR3 loop is CASSAGPKNSPLHF. CDR3 DNA sequence: TGTGCCAGCAGTGCGGGACCGAAAAATTCACCCCTCCACTTT. The V and J genes are TRBV7-3 and TRBJ1-6, with a tentative D call TRBD1 (5 bases). CDR1 and CDR2 (germline): SGHTA, FQGTGA. The CDR3 sequence is 14 residues long. The V gene lost 6 bases and the J gene lost 7 bases, with 13 bases spanning the gap.

The sample holds one count of this clonotype. The chain is built from TRBV12-3 or TRBV12-4 and TRBJ2-5; possibly TRBD1 for D (6 bases). The CDR3 has 13 amino acids. V lost 7 bases to trimming and J lost 8 bases, with 17 bases between them. For the CDR3, the DNA is TGTGCCAGCACTAATCGGGTGGGGGCAACCCAGTACTTC. Amino acid sequence: CASTNRVGATQYF.

This clonotype was seen at least ten times. V gene TRBV7-3 combines with J gene TRBJ1-6; the match to TRBD1 covers 7 bases. With V trimmed by 4 bases and J by 9 bases, 3 bases remained unmatched. Germline values: CDR1 SGHTA, CDR2 FQGTGA. This CDR3 has 13 residues. CDR3 amino acids: CASSSDRASPLHF. The CDR3 DNA reads TGTGCCAGCAGCTCCGACAGGGCTTCACCCCTCCACTTT. Full variable domain (remainder filled in from reference TRBV7-3 and TRBJ1-6): GAGVSQTPSNKVTEKGKYVELRCDPISGHTALYWYRQSLGQGPEFLIYFQGTGAADDSGLPNDRFFAVRPEGSVSTLKIQRTERGDSAVYLCASSSDRASPLHFGNGTRLTVT.

The table lists this clonotype with many counts. The chain links TRBV7-3 to TRBJ2-7; D ambiguous. The CDR3 has 15 residues. V was cut by 6 bases and J by 0 bases, with 15 bases left in between. Germline V gene data show CDR1 as SGHTA and CDR2 as FQGTGA. CDR3 protein: CASSTWAGSSYEQYF. In DNA, the CDR3 is TGTGCCAGCAGTACCTGGGCCGGCAGCTCCTACGAGCAGTACTTC.

This clonotype was observed many times. The chain employs TRBV6-6 and TRBJ2-2; 9 nucleotides match TRBD2. From germline, CDR1 is MNHNY and CDR2 SVGAGI (reference sequence). V trimming: 4 bases; J trimming: 1 base; junction bases outside the gene matches: 1. This CDR3 has 15 amino acids. DNA of the CDR3: TGTGCCAGCAGTTCGACTAGCGGGAACACCGGGGAGCTGTTTTTT. This translates into CASSSTSGNTGELFF.

The rearrangement links TRBV20-1 to TRBJ2-2; 15 bases map to TRBD2. Unmatched junction bases numbered 5, after V lost 3 bases and J lost 6 bases. The CDR3 totals 16 residues. Germline CDR1 and CDR2: DFQATT and SNEGSKA (reference sequence). CDR3 DNA: TGCAGTGCTAGGAGTTGGACTAGCGGGAGGGCCGGGGAGCTGTTTTTT. Amino acid sequence: CSARSWTSGRAGELFF.

This clonotype was detected ten times or more. J is TRBJ2-5 and V is TRBV3-1; 13 bases are shared with TRBD2. The ends lost 6 bases at V and 5 bases at J; junction bases unmatched: 12. Germline-derived CDR1 and CDR2 are LGHDT and YNNKEL (reference sequence). The CDR3 spans 17 residues. The CDR3 bases are TGTGCCAGCAGACATACTAGCGGGGGGGCGATTTGGGAGACCCAGTACTTC. It codes for CASRHTSGGAIWETQYF.

The chain has TRBV15 and TRBJ2-2, with a possible D match to TRBD2 (6 bases). The CDR3 is 16 residues long. Trimming took off 3 bases at V and 7 bases at J, with 18 bases between the two ends. Germline V gene data show CDR1 as LNHNV and CDR2 as YYDKDF (reference sequence). The CDR3 region has the DNA TGTGCCACCAGCAGCTTAGGCGGGACGGGTGTCGGGGAGCTGTTTTTT. Its protein product is CATSSLGGTGVGELFF.

This clonotype was observed at least ten times. The chain links TRBV20-1 to TRBJ1-5; D ambiguous. This CDR3 is built from 13 residues. The V gene lost 4 bases and the J gene lost 6 bases, with 13 bases spanning the gap. Germline CDR1 and CDR2: DFQATT and SNEGSKA (reference sequence). The CDR3 reads CSATLGRGQPQHF. Written as DNA, the CDR3 is TGCAGTGCTACACTAGGCCGGGGTCAGCCCCAGCATTTT.

As DNA, the CDR3 is TGTGCCAGCAGCTTAGCCCTAGCGGGTTCCTACAATGAGCAGTTCTTC. It encodes CASSLALAGSYNEQFF. V usage is TRBV5-4 and J usage is TRBJ2-1, with 8 bases that match TRBD2. Trimming cost V 2 bases and J 1 base; bases outside gene matches: 5. Germline CDR1 reads SGHNT; CDR2 reads YYREEE (reference sequence). This CDR3 is 16 amino acids long.

At least ten counts were recorded for this clonotype. This chain uses TRBV6-1 with TRBJ1-2; 7 nucleotides align to TRBD1. The CDR3 contains 13 residues. Trimming removed 6 bases from V and 2 bases from J; junction bases left unmatched: 3. Germline CDR1 MNHNS, CDR2 SASEGT. The CDR3 DNA reads TGTGCCAGCAGACTGACAGGGAACTATGGCTACACCTTC. Protein sequence: CASRLTGNYGYTF.

This clonotype was seen repeatedly, ten times or more. The J gene is TRBJ2-7, the V gene TRBV4-1, with TRBD1 as a possible D gene (6 bases). The CDR3 loop spans 14 amino acids. V was cut by 0 bases and J by 2 bases, with 8 bases left in between. Germline values: CDR1 MGHRA, CDR2 YSYEKL. Here the CDR3 DNA reads TGCGCCAGCAGCCAAGATTGGACAGCCTACGAGCAGTACTTC. Protein product: CASSQDWTAYEQYF.